These 24 T cell receptor beta chains were sequenced from one sample in a study of cytomegalovirus exposure and HLA in healthy donors. Researchers ran the PCR with 60 Vbeta and 13 Jbeta primers. Sequencing was performed with immunoSEQ multiplex PCR; in TCRdb, only in-frame clones are kept and a portion is missing. This sample carries over 150,000 clones, 80% to 90% of them seen once, and the ten largest clones take under 5%. Sequenced material: PBMCs. These receptors were collected from a girl under 18 in good health and CMV-seropositive.

This clone occurred a few times. The chain combines TRBV4-1 with TRBJ2-5; 7 bases line up with TRBD1. The germline V gene has CDR1 MGHRA and CDR2 YSYEKL. The CDR3 has 18 residues. After removal of 0 bases from V and 7 bases from J, the junction contained 17 bases not matched to a gene. The CDR3 region has the DNA TGCGCCAGCAGCCAAGATTCTTGGACAGGCTCAACCGAGGGGACCCAGTACTTC. It is translated as CASSQDSWTGSTEGTQYF.

The V call is TRBV6-4, the J call TRBJ1-6; 10 nucleotides align to TRBD1. Germline-derived CDR1 and CDR2 are MRHNA and SNTAGT. The CDR3 is 15 amino acids. Trimming removed 6 bases from V and 8 bases from J; junction bases left unmatched: 7. The CDR3 coding sequence is TGTGCCAGCAGCGCTACCGGGACAGGGGATTCACCCCTCCACTTT. Its protein product is CASSATGTGDSPLHF.

The sample holds one count of this clone. As DNA, the CDR3 is TGTGCCAGCAGAAGAGGAGGTGCATTTGAAGCTTTCTTT. The encoded protein is CASRRGGAFEAFF. The chain employs TRBV6-1 and TRBJ1-1; no definite D call. The CDR3 is 13 residues long. The V gene lost 6 bases and the J gene lost 7 bases, with 15 bases spanning the gap. Per germline, CDR1 MNHNS and CDR2 SASEGT.

This clone was found once. V and J are TRBV9 and TRBJ1-4; D not certain. The germline V gene has CDR1 SGDLS and CDR2 YYNGEE. The CDR3 consists of 14 residues. Trimming cost V 2 bases and J 5 bases, with 10 bases left between them. Written as DNA, the CDR3 is TGTGCCAGCAGCGTTACAGCCCGAAATGAAAAACTGTTTTTT. Amino acids: CASSVTARNEKLFF.

This clone is a singleton in its sample. The CDR3 DNA follows: TGTGCCTGGAGTAGGGGGACAGGGGAAGAGACCCAGTACTTC. Protein sequence: CAWSRGTGEETQYF. The chain combines TRBV30 with TRBJ2-5, with 10 bases fitting TRBD1. V lost 2 bases and J lost 3; bases outside the gene matches: 3. CDR1 and CDR2 (germline): GTSNPN, SVGIG (reference sequence). The CDR3 length is 14 residues.

The chain links TRBV6-4 to TRBJ2-6, with D perhaps TRBD1 (6 bases). CDR1 and CDR2 (germline): MRHNA, SNTAGT. The V end was cut by 3 bases, the J end by 4 bases, with 10 bases between. The CDR3 is 15 residues long. The CDR3 reads CASSEQGTGANVLTF. The CDR3 DNA sequence: TGTGCCAGCAGTGAACAGGGCACGGGGGCCAACGTCCTGACTTTC.

This chain joins TRBV5-1 and TRBJ2-5; 8 nucleotides line up with TRBD2. V was clipped by 0 bases and J by 5 bases; unmatched bases: 6. The CDR3 has 15 residues. The germline V gene has CDR1 SGHRS and CDR2 YFSETQ. The CDR3 spells CASSLGGSGDETQYF. The DNA for the CDR3 is TGCGCCAGCAGCTTGGGGGGTAGCGGGGATGAGACCCAGTACTTC. Based on the CDR3 plus reference TRBV5-1 and TRBJ2-5, the full variable domain is KAGVTQTPRYLIKTRGQQVTLSCSPISGHRSVSWYQQTPGQGLQFLFEYFSETQRNKGNFPGRFSGRQFSNSRSEMNVSTLELGDSALYLCASSLGGSGDETQYFGPGTRLLVL.

The chain joins TRBV4-1 to TRBJ2-7, with 8 nucleotides matching TRBD1. V gave up 4 bases and J gave up 1 base; unmatched junction bases: 6. The CDR3 covers 15 residues. Germline CDR1 is MGHRA and CDR2 is YSYEKL. The CDR3, as DNA: TGCGCCAGCAGCCTACGACAGGGGCCTTCCTACGAGCAGTACTTC. This gives the protein CASSLRQGPSYEQYF.

The table lists this clone with a count of one. The chain uses TRBV19 and TRBJ2-7; 7 nucleotides match TRBD2. The CDR3 consists of 15 residues. Germline CDR1 reads LNHDA; CDR2 reads SQIVND (reference sequence). Germline trimming cut 5 bases from V and 0 bases from J; bases unmatched to any gene: 7. CDR3 sequence reads: CASSFSGSSSYEQYF. As DNA, the CDR3 is TGTGCCAGTAGTTTTAGCGGGTCCTCCTCCTACGAGCAGTACTTC.

The chain links TRBV27 to TRBJ2-2; tentative D call: TRBD2 (6 bases). Germline CDR1 is MNHEY and CDR2 is SMNVEV (reference sequence). The V gene lost 2 bases and the J gene lost 6 bases, with 16 bases spanning the gap. The length of the CDR3 is 16 residues. In nucleotides, the CDR3 is TGTGCCAGCAGTTTAAGGGGAATCAGGGAGGCCGGGGAGCTGTTTTTT. It codes for CASSLRGIREAGELFF.

The chain is built from TRBV27 and TRBJ2-6, with 8 bases that match TRBD1. This CDR3 comprises 16 residues. Germline V gene lookup returns CDR1 MNHEY and CDR2 SMNVEV (reference sequence). Trimming at V came to 9 bases and at J to 1 base, leaving 8 bases not matched to a gene. The CDR3 DNA follows: TGTGCCAGTCGGACAGGGATACAATCTGGGGCCAACGTCCTGACTTTC. Translating gives CASRTGIQSGANVLTF. Complete variable domain (other parts from reference TRBV27 and TRBJ2-6): EAQVTQNPRYLITVTGKKLTVTCSQNMNHEYMSWYRQDPGLGLRQIYYSMNVEVTDKGDVPEGYKVSRKEKRNFPLILESPSPNQTSLYFCASRTGIQSGANVLTFGAGSRLTVL.

CDR3 loop: CASREQWFLGGFYGYTF. The CDR3 DNA sequence: TGTGCCAGCAGGGAGCAATGGTTTCTAGGCGGCTTCTATGGCTACACCTTC. The J gene is TRBJ1-2, the V gene TRBV2, with no clear D. The germline V gene has CDR1 SNHLY and CDR2 FYNNEI. The V end was cut by 6 bases, the J end by 4 bases, with 24 bases between. This CDR3 has 17 amino acids.

The rearrangement links TRBV27 to TRBJ1-6; 12 nucleotides line up with TRBD1. The CDR3 has 15 amino acids. J was trimmed by 7 bases and V by 2 bases; bases with no gene match: 0. Per the germline V gene, CDR1 is MNHEY and CDR2 is SMNVEV (reference sequence). The CDR3 DNA is TGTGCCAGCAGTTTAGGGACAGGGGGCAATTCACCCCTCCACTTT. Its protein product is CASSLGTGGNSPLHF.

The V call is TRBV11-2, the J call TRBJ2-7; perhaps TRBD2 as D (6 bases). The CDR3 is made up of 15 amino acids. CDR1 and CDR2 (germline): SGHAT, FQNNGV. Trimming took 6 bases from V and 4 from J, leaving 19 bases between them. The CDR3 spells CASRQWGEILYEQYF. In DNA, the CDR3 is TGTGCCAGCAGACAATGGGGGGAAATTCTATACGAGCAGTACTTC.

The chain combines TRBV6-5 with TRBJ2-3, with D possibly TRBD1 on 6 matching bases. This CDR3 is 15 amino acids long. CDR1 and CDR2 from the germline V gene are MNHEY and SVGAGI. Trimming removed 8 bases at V and 1 base at J, with 16 bases between. DNA of the CDR3: TGTGCCAGCGCTAGGGGGAGTGAGGGCACAGATACGCAGTATTTT. It specifies CASARGSEGTDTQYF.

The chain uses TRBV6-5 and TRBJ1-4, with 7 bases lining up with TRBD1. Losses at the gene ends were 6 bases for V and 8 bases for J; bases not matched to a gene: 12. Germline V gives CDR1 MNHEY, CDR2 SVGAGI. The CDR3 sequence is 15 residues long. The CDR3 here is CASRRTQGVGEKLFF. The CDR3 bases are TGTGCCAGCAGGAGAACCCAGGGGGTCGGCGAAAAACTGTTTTTT.

The genes are TRBV29-1 and TRBJ1-2, with D possibly TRBD1 on 6 matching bases. The CDR3 contains 12 residues. CDR1 is SQVTM and CDR2 is ANQGSEA in the germline V gene. V was pared by 5 bases and J by 11 bases, with 18 bases between. CDR3 sequence: CSVSPDSLSYTF. CDR3 coding DNA: TGCAGCGTTTCCCCGGACAGTTTAAGTTACACCTTC.

This rearrangement joins TRBV18 to TRBJ1-2; D is unresolved. V lost 0 bases and J lost 6, with 8 bases in between. The CDR3 has 13 amino acids. CDR1 is KGHSH and CDR2 is LQKENI in the germline V gene. CDR3 protein: CASSPPRSNGYTF. CDR3 nucleotides: TGTGCCAGCTCACCACCAAGGAGCAATGGCTACACCTTC.

The chain links TRBV9 to TRBJ1-1; D might be TRBD1 (6 bases). Deletions cut 3 bases from V and 1 base from J, with 13 bases between. This CDR3 has 15 amino acids. Germline V lookup: CDR1 SGDLS, CDR2 YYNGEE. CDR3 amino acids: CASSAAEGGNTEAFF. CDR3 in DNA: TGTGCCAGCAGCGCCGCTGAAGGGGGGAACACTGAAGCTTTCTTT. Based on the CDR3 plus reference TRBV9 and TRBJ1-1, the full variable domain is DSGVTQTPKHLITATGQRVTLRCSPRSGDLSVYWYQQSLDQGLQFLIQYYNGEERAKGNILERFSAQQFPDLHSELNLSSLELGDSALYFCASSAAEGGNTEAFFGQGTRLTVV.

The chain is built from TRBV12-5 and TRBJ1-5; D gene unclear. This CDR3 is 12 amino acids long. From germline, CDR1 is LGHNT and CDR2 FRNRAP. V lost 6 bases and J lost 5, with 8 bases in between. This CDR3 is CASGYSDQPQHF. The CDR3 DNA is TGTGCTAGTGGCTACTCGGATCAGCCCCAGCATTTT.

This chain links TRBV9 with TRBJ1-6; no firm D call. CDR1 and CDR2 (germline): SGDLS, YYNGEE. The CDR3 covers 14 residues. With 1 base removed from V and 8 bases from J, the gap between germline ends came to 10 bases. The DNA of the CDR3 is TGTGCCAGCAGCGTAAGTGACACCTATTCACCCCTCCACTTT. Translating it yields CASSVSDTYSPLHF.

The chain has TRBV5-1 and TRBJ1-4; D is perhaps TRBD1 (6 bases). With 4 bases removed from V and 7 bases from J, the gap between germline ends came to 17 bases. The CDR3 covers 15 residues. Germline V gene sequence: CDR1 SGHRS, CDR2 YFSETQ. Written as DNA, the CDR3 is TGCGCCAGCAGCGATCCCGGGACAAAAGTTGAAAAACTGTTTTTT. Amino acids: CASSDPGTKVEKLFF. Based on the CDR3 plus reference TRBV5-1 and TRBJ1-4, the full variable domain is KAGVTQTPRYLIKTRGQQVTLSCSPISGHRSVSWYQQTPGQGLQFLFEYFSETQRNKGNFPGRFSGRQFSNSRSEMNVSTLELGDSALYLCASSDPGTKVEKLFFGSGTQLSVL.

This chain connects TRBV10-2 to TRBJ1-1; the match to TRBD1 covers 7 bases. J gave up 10 bases and V 4 bases, and 6 bases lay outside the gene matches. The CDR3 has 12 amino acids. The germline gives CDR1 WSHSY, CDR2 SAAADI. The CDR3 nucleotides are TGCGCCAGCAGTGGCCGGGACAGTTCAGCTTTCTTT. This encodes CASSGRDSSAFF.

This rearrangement joins TRBV19 to TRBJ2-7; no definite D call. The CDR3 has 14 amino acids. CDR1 LNHDA and CDR2 SQIVND come from the germline V gene (reference sequence). The ends were cut back, 3 bases at V and 0 bases at J, with 9 bases in the middle. In nucleotides, the CDR3 is TGTGCCAGTAGTATGGTCCGGAGCTCCTACGAGCAGTACTTC. This encodes CASSMVRSSYEQYF.